One sample yielded the 28 T cell receptor beta chains listed below, sequenced in a study of blood T cell repertoires in COVID-19. Sequenced by immunoSEQ multiplex PCR; TCRdb stores in-frame clones only, minus some. There are roughly 200,000 clones in the sample; roughly 82% occur only once, and more than 4% lies in the top ten. The specimen sequenced was PBMCs or T cells enriched from blood (not recorded which). Receptors originate from an older woman with acute COVID-19.

The genes are TRBV24-1 and TRBJ1-2; 7 bases align to TRBD1. This CDR3 region has 17 residues. Germline V gives CDR1 KGHDR, CDR2 SFDVKD. The V segment lost 4 bases and the J segment 6 bases; nucleotides outside the gene matches: 16. Here the CDR3 reads CATSDAPPRQGSDGYTF. The CDR3, as DNA: TGTGCCACCAGTGACGCACCTCCGCGACAGGGTTCTGATGGCTACACCTTC.

The CDR3 DNA reads as TGTGCCAGCATATCCGACAGCTCCTATAATTCACCCCTCCACTTT. It codes for CASISDSSYNSPLHF. V is TRBV6-5 and J is TRBJ1-6; D perhaps matches TRBD1 (5 bases). Trimming pared 7 bases from V and 0 bases from J, leaving 10 bases between. Per germline, CDR1 MNHEY and CDR2 SVGAGI. This CDR3 is 15 amino acids long.

The chain employs TRBV6-1 and TRBJ1-1; 8 bases match TRBD1. The V gene's germline CDR1 is MNHNS and CDR2 SASEGT. The CDR3 is 14 residues long. The V segment lost 3 bases and the J segment 6 bases; nucleotides outside the gene matches: 6. The CDR3, as DNA: TGTGCCAGCAGTGAGAGACAGGGGTTAGCTGAAGCTTTCTTT. This encodes CASSERQGLAEAFF.

The genes are TRBV4-3 and TRBJ2-3, with 10 bases fitting TRBD2. Germline CDR1 LGHNA, CDR2 YSLEER. This CDR3 is 16 amino acids long. J gave up 1 base and V 1 base, and 2 bases lay outside the gene matches. CDR3 nucleotide sequence: TGCGCCAGCAGCCAAGGAGGACTAGCGGGCACAGATACGCAGTATTTT. Translating it yields CASSQGGLAGTDTQYF.

The chain joins TRBV3-1 (or the pseudogene TRBV3-2) to TRBJ2-7; the D is unclear. Germline V gene lookup returns CDR1 LGHDT and CDR2 YNNKEL (reference sequence). CDR3 length equals 12 residues. Between the trimmed V and J ends, which lost 2 bases and 4 bases, there was a span of 6 bases. DNA of the CDR3: TGTGCCAGCAGCCAAACGGTATACGAGCAGTACTTC. Translation gives CASSQTVYEQYF.

The V call is TRBV7-9, the J call TRBJ2-7, with 8 positions matching TRBD1. The CDR3 is 14 residues long. With 1 base clipped from V and 3 bases from J, the junction kept 2 bases outside the gene matches. Germline V gives CDR1 SEHNR, CDR2 FQNEAQ (reference sequence). The DNA for the CDR3 is TGTGCCAGCAGCTTAGGGACAGGGATCTACGAGCAGTACGTC. Protein product: CASSLGTGIYEQYV.

Only one count was recorded for this clone. The chain combines TRBV4-1 with TRBJ2-3; 7 bases fit TRBD2. This CDR3 contains 17 residues. From germline, CDR1 is MGHRA and CDR2 YSYEKL. CDR3 DNA sequence: TGCGCAGCGGCGGTCAGGGTGCTAGCGGACTGCACAGATACGCAGTATTTT. As protein: CAAAVRVLADCTDTQYF.

The V gene is TRBV6-5, the J gene TRBJ1-2; D is possibly TRBD1 (6 bases). V was clipped by 0 bases and J by 3 bases, with 14 bases between them. Germline CDR1 MNHEY, CDR2 SVGAGI. This CDR3 region has 16 residues. The CDR3 DNA reads TGTGCCAGCAGTTACTCAGGACCACGACAGGACTATGGCTACACCTTC. Translation: CASSYSGPRQDYGYTF.

This chain joins TRBV19 and TRBJ1-5; D call uncertain. Between the trimmed V and J ends, which lost 4 bases and 6 bases, there was a span of 13 bases. Germline CDR1 and CDR2: LNHDA and SQIVND (reference sequence). CDR3 length equals 14 residues. Here the CDR3 reads CASSTEGFSQPQHF. The CDR3 nucleotides are TGTGCCAGTAGTACCGAGGGATTTAGTCAGCCCCAGCATTTT.

The chain links TRBV9 to TRBJ1-1; D unclear. CDR1 SGDLS and CDR2 YYNGEE come from the germline V gene. Trimming stripped 0 bases from V and 4 bases from J, with 13 bases between. The CDR3 covers 15 residues. CDR3 loop: CASSVDAGAGTEAFF. The CDR3 region has the DNA TGTGCCAGCAGCGTAGACGCGGGAGCGGGCACTGAAGCTTTCTTT.

Comment on this clone: Germline and junction disagree at one end, which may indicate a read error. This chain uses TRBV7-2 with TRBJ2-1, with D possibly matching TRBD1 (6 bases). CDR3 length: 12 residues. Per the germline V gene, CDR1 is SGHTA and CDR2 is FQGNSA. CDR3 bases: TGTGCCAGCAGCTATGCTGGGGGCGAAGTGGTCTTC. This encodes CASSYAGGEVVF.

This sequence joins TRBV2 and TRBJ2-3; 10 nucleotides line up with TRBD2. The CDR3 contains 16 residues. Germline V gene data show CDR1 as SNHLY and CDR2 as FYNNEI. Germline trimming cut 3 bases from V and 3 bases from J; bases unmatched to any gene: 6. The CDR3 DNA reads TGTGCCAGCAGTGAGCTAGCGGGAGACTTGACAGATACGCAGTATTTT. This sequence encodes CASSELAGDLTDTQYF.

The chain links TRBV4-3 to TRBJ2-5; 10 bases line up with TRBD2. The CDR3 sequence is 17 residues long. Trimming at V came to 0 bases and at J to 5 bases, leaving 9 bases not matched to a gene. Germline CDR1 and CDR2: LGHNA and YSLEER. Here the CDR3 reads CASSQDPGTSVRETQYF. In nucleotides, the CDR3 is TGCGCCAGCAGCCAAGACCCCGGGACTAGCGTCCGTGAGACCCAGTACTTC.

The rearrangement joins TRBV7-6 to TRBJ1-2; TRBD1 might be the D (6 bases). The CDR3 runs 13 residues. The germline V and J ends were trimmed by 0 bases and 7 bases, with 9 bases remaining between them. Germline values: CDR1 SGHVS, CDR2 FNYEAQ. The CDR3 loop reads CASSLARGGGYTF. The CDR3 nucleotides are TGTGCCAGCAGCTTAGCGAGGGGGGGTGGCTACACCTTC. Filled out from reference TRBV7-6 and TRBJ1-2, the complete variable domain reads GAGVSQSPRYKVTKRGQDVALRCDPISGHVSLYWYRQALGQGPEFLTYFNYEAQQDKSGLPNDRFSAERPEGSISTLTIQRTEQRDSAMYRCASSLARGGGYTFGSGTRLTVV.

The gene calls are TRBV15 and TRBJ2-3, with D unresolved. The CDR3 is made up of 14 amino acids. Germline V lookup: CDR1 LNHNV, CDR2 YYDKDF (reference sequence). V was clipped by 6 bases and J by 1 base, with 11 bases between them. In DNA, the CDR3 is TGTGCCACCAGAACGGCTCAGGGCACAGATACGCAGTATTTT. Its translation is CATRTAQGTDTQYF.

The V gene is TRBV5-1, the J gene TRBJ2-1; 11 nucleotides match TRBD2. CDR3 length: 17 amino acids. The V gene's germline CDR1 is SGHRS and CDR2 YFSETQ. Losses at the gene ends were 6 bases for V and 2 bases for J; bases not matched to a gene: 10. CDR3 residues: CASKGASGRWTYNEQFF. CDR3 DNA: TGCGCCAGCAAGGGGGCTAGCGGGAGGTGGACCTACAATGAGCAGTTCTTC.

This chain connects TRBV5-4 to TRBJ1-2; 7 nucleotides agree with TRBD1. Germline trimming cut 3 bases from V and 0 bases from J; bases unmatched to any gene: 5. The germline CDR1 and CDR2 sequences are SGHNT and YYREEE (reference sequence). The CDR3 runs to 15 residues. The CDR3 sequence: CASSWGQTSNYGYTF. In DNA form, the CDR3 reads TGTGCCAGCAGCTGGGGACAGACATCTAACTATGGCTACACCTTC.

The chain uses TRBV18 and TRBJ2-2; TRBD1 agrees at 8 bases. CDR1 KGHSH and CDR2 LQKENI come from the germline V gene. The CDR3 is made up of 16 amino acids. Trimming took 4 bases from V and 4 from J; bases not matched to a gene: 8. The DNA for the CDR3 is TGTGCCAGCTCACTTCGACAGGGGCGGGGCACCGGGGAGCTGTTTTTT. This translates into CASSLRQGRGTGELFF.

The genes are TRBV5-5 and TRBJ1-1; D call uncertain. Per the germline V gene, CDR1 is SGHKS and CDR2 is YYEKEE (reference sequence). This CDR3 has 16 residues. Trimming took off 0 bases at V and 1 base at J, with 13 bases between the two ends. The CDR3 region is CASSLGGLVRNTEAFF. For the CDR3, the DNA is TGTGCCAGCAGCTTGGGAGGGCTGGTGAGGAACACTGAAGCTTTCTTT.

This clone was counted a single time. The chain recombines TRBV6-4 with TRBJ1-2, with TRBD1 matching over 7 bases. Losses at the gene ends were 5 bases for V and 4 bases for J; bases not matched to a gene: 10. CDR3 length: 15 residues. Germline CDR1 MRHNA, CDR2 SNTAGT. The CDR3: CASSPTSTGTYGYTF. The CDR3 DNA is TGTGCCAGCAGTCCAACTTCGACAGGGACCTATGGCTACACCTTC.

V is TRBV7-2 and J is TRBJ1-2, with D perhaps matching TRBD1 (5 bases). Per germline, CDR1 SGHTA and CDR2 FQGNSA. This CDR3 comprises 17 residues. The V gene lost 4 bases and the J gene lost 2 bases, with 20 bases spanning the gap. CDR3 residues: CASSSLNGGVRNYGYTF. CDR3 bases: TGTGCCAGCAGCTCGTTAAATGGGGGGGTCCGAAACTATGGCTACACCTTC. Supplemented by reference TRBV7-2 and TRBJ1-2, the full variable domain reads GAGVSQSPSNKVTEKGKDVELRCDPISGHTALYWYRQSLGQGLEFLIYFQGNSAPDKSGLPSDRFSAERTGGSVSTLTIQRTQQEDSAVYLCASSSLNGGVRNYGYTFGSGTRLTVV.

The chain combines TRBV3-1 (or the pseudogene TRBV3-2) with TRBJ2-5; a weak D match, TRBD2 (7 bases). This CDR3 has 14 residues. The germline gives CDR1 LGHDT, CDR2 YNNKEL (reference sequence). Between the trimmed V and J ends, which lost 1 base and 13 bases, there was a span of 19 bases. The CDR3 reads CASSQVVGGETRYF. Here the CDR3 DNA reads TGTGCCAGCAGCCAAGTGGTAGGGGGGGAGACGCGGTACTTC.

The chain joins TRBV4-3 to TRBJ2-1, with 7 positions matching TRBD2. Germline CDR1 LGHNA, CDR2 YSLEER. This CDR3 contains 17 residues. The V gene end was trimmed by 3 bases and the J gene end by 7 bases; junction bases not matched to a gene: 15. CDR3 sequence: CASSQAPLREFLNEQFF. The CDR3 DNA reads as TGCGCCAGCAGCCAGGCCCCCTTGCGGGAGTTTTTGAATGAGCAGTTCTTC.

V usage is TRBV15 and J usage is TRBJ1-4; D remains ambiguous. Germline-derived CDR1 and CDR2 are LNHNV and YYDKDF (reference sequence). The CDR3 has 16 residues. The V gene lost 4 bases and the J gene lost 2 bases, with 14 bases spanning the gap. The CDR3 region is CATSKDSVETNEKLFF. The DNA of the CDR3 is TGTGCCACCAGCAAGGACTCGGTAGAGACTAATGAAAAACTGTTTTTT.

V usage is TRBV11-3 and J usage is TRBJ2-5; 9 nucleotides line up with TRBD2. Germline values: CDR1 SGHNT, CDR2 YENEEA. The CDR3 is made up of 13 amino acids. Unmatched junction bases numbered 3, after V lost 6 bases and J lost 4 bases. CDR3 coding DNA: TGTGCCAGCAGTAATAGCGGGGGAGAGACCCAGTACTTC. Amino acids: CASSNSGGETQYF. Filled out from reference TRBV11-3 and TRBJ2-5, the complete variable domain reads EAGVVQSPRYKIIEKKQPVAFWCNPISGHNTLYWYLQNLGQGPELLIRYENEEAVDDSQLPKDRFSAERLKGVDSTLKIQPAELGDSAVYLCASSNSGGETQYFGPGTRLLVL.

This chain connects TRBV6-1 to TRBJ1-2; a weak D match, TRBD1 (6 bases). Trimming cost V 1 base and J 0 bases, with 15 bases left between them. Germline V CDR1 and CDR2: MNHNS, SASEGT. The CDR3 contains 17 residues. The CDR3 DNA follows: TGTGCCAGCAGTGAAGTCCGGGTTAGGACAGCTAACTATGGCTACACCTTC. Protein: CASSEVRVRTANYGYTF.

V is TRBV27 and J is TRBJ1-6; D remains ambiguous. V shed 5 bases and J shed 9 bases, with 14 bases lying between them. The CDR3 has 14 amino acids. Germline V gene lookup returns CDR1 MNHEY and CDR2 SMNVEV (reference sequence). The CDR3 reads CASSHSQRGSPLHF. The CDR3 DNA is TGTGCCAGCAGTCACTCACAACGGGGTTCACCCCTCCACTTT.

This chain links TRBV2 with TRBJ1-2; D may be TRBD1 (6 bases). The V end was cut by 6 bases, the J end by 4 bases, with 18 bases between. The CDR3 has 15 amino acids. From germline, CDR1 is SNHLY and CDR2 FYNNEI. CDR3: CASSDYLKGGYGYTF. The CDR3, as DNA: TGTGCCAGCAGCGACTACCTAAAAGGGGGCTATGGCTACACCTTC.